This T cell receptor (beta chain) was recorded in a study of blood T cell repertoires in COVID-19. Source study methods: Amplified reference gene primers provided the basis for estimating nucleated cell counts. Profiled with immunoSEQ multiplex PCR; TCRdb holds only in-frame clones, not every one. D and trimming were read from the DNA, whereas the V and J calls and clone size are those reported in that table. This table has over 100,000 clones, about 80% appearing once. The CDR3 is 14 residues long. Germline values: CDR1 KGHSH, CDR2 LQKENI. V was cut by 6 bases and J by 4 bases, with 12 bases left in between.

Specimen: peripheral blood. The genes are TRBV18 and TRBJ1-4, with D tentatively TRBD1 (6 bases). The sequence derives from a man aged 55 to 70 with active or convalescent COVID-19. CDR3 in DNA: TGTGCCAGCTCGTCGACAGGATATAATGAAAAACTGTTTTTT. Its protein product is CASSSTGYNEKLFF.